This T cell receptor (beta chain) originates from a study of blood T cells in healthy people across ages. Findings and caveats of the study: Estimated diversity across one million T cells was deemed an underestimate. The long-lived group displayed more naive CD4+ cells, plus higher diversity, than the aged donors did.

PCR was performed a second time for about 7 to 12 cycles using a sample-barcoded 5' primer and a J-beta primer mix. TCRdb independently ran MiXCR on the 5' RACE reads; one entry per CDR3 protein. Among more than 800,000 distinct CDR3 sequences, about 28% were seen once, and the ten largest hold roughly 17%. Ten milliliters of peripheral blood were drawn from each donor. Per sample, a minimum of 6 million PBMCs were isolated. Concerning this clonotype: Its antigen is undetermined.

CDR3 length equals 15 residues. CDR1 DFQATT and CDR2 SNEGSKA come from the germline V gene (reference sequence). Trimming took 3 bases from V and 5 from J; bases not matched to a gene: 10. The chain couples TRBV20-1 to TRBJ2-7; 10 bases are shared with TRBD2. Sample: blood. The origin of this receptor is a woman aged 80 or over in good health. In DNA, the CDR3 is TGCAGTGCTAGTGGGCCTAGCGGGAGCGTCCACGAGCAGTACTTC. It encodes CSASGPSGSVHEQYF.